The next 13 T cell receptor beta chains were all read from a single sample in a study of response to subunit inactivated influenza vaccine (dated by TCRdb to 2016 to 2019). The library relied on RT-PCR. Data came from an Illumina HiSeq 2500. TCRdb handled the public reads itself, with Q25 trimming in fastp and clone calling in MiXCR, and kept productive beta chains. For every CDR3 protein sequence, its rows merge into one entry that carries the most common genes and DNA. The sample includes hundreds of thousands of distinct CDR3 sequences, with approximately 14% observed a single time. The ten largest clones add up to more than 9% of the sample. The material sequenced was PBMCs from blood, taken 11 to 12 days after vaccination. The receptors come from a man in his fifties or sixties who received an inactivated influenza vaccine. Donor details come from another sample of the same person, matched by shared clones.

This clonotype has more than one count but fewer than ten. The chain carries TRBV3-1 and TRBJ1-1; 9 bases align to TRBD1. Germline V gives CDR1 LGHDT, CDR2 YNNKEL (reference sequence). Trimming at V came to 6 bases and at J to 1 base, leaving 9 bases not matched to a gene. The CDR3 is 16 residues long. The CDR3 coding sequence is TGTGCCAGCAGTCGTCCCGGGACAGGGCCGAACACTGAAGCTTTCTTT. Its translation: CASSRPGTGPNTEAFF.

This clonotype was counted at least ten times. CDR3 region: CASSLAGYEQFF. In DNA form, the CDR3 reads TGCGCCAGCAGCTTGGCCGGTTATGAGCAGTTCTTC. J is TRBJ2-1 and V is TRBV5-1, with D unclear. This CDR3 comprises 12 residues. Trimming took 0 bases from V and 8 from J, leaving 6 bases between them. Germline values: CDR1 SGHRS, CDR2 YFSETQ.

The V gene is TRBV6-5, the J gene TRBJ1-1; 7 bases are a match to TRBD1. The CDR3 covers 14 residues. Trimming cost V 4 bases and J 7 bases; bases outside gene matches: 9. Germline assignment: CDR1 MNHEY and CDR2 SVGAGI. CDR3 in DNA: TGTGCCAGCAGTTTTAGGACAGGCAGTTTTGAAGCTTTCTTT. Encoded protein: CASSFRTGSFEAFF.

The sample holds a few counts of this clonotype. The J gene is TRBJ2-4, the V gene TRBV29-1; a possible D gene is TRBD1 (5 bases). CDR1 SQVTM and CDR2 ANQGSEA come from the germline V gene. V was shortened by 7 bases and J by 0 bases, with 13 bases between the two germline ends. This CDR3 spans 14 amino acids. CDR3 coding DNA: TGCAGCGCCCGCGGACATCTAGCCAAAAACATTCAGTACTTC. It codes for CSARGHLAKNIQYF. Full variable domain (remainder filled in from reference TRBV29-1 and TRBJ2-4): SAVISQKPSRDICQRGTSLTIQCQVDSQVTMMFWYRQQPGQSLTLIATANQGSEATYESGFVIDKFPISRPNLTFSTLTVSNMSPEDSSIYLCSARGHLAKNIQYFGAGTRLSVL.

Only a few counts were recorded for this clonotype. This chain uses TRBV6-1 with TRBJ2-7, with 8 bases that match TRBD1. There are 15 residues in the CDR3. Germline CDR1 is MNHNS and CDR2 is SASEGT. J was trimmed by 5 bases and V by 5 bases; bases with no gene match: 11. The CDR3 nucleotides are TGTGCCAGCAGTCCTACCAGGACAGGGAGGAACGAGCAGTACTTC. This codes for CASSPTRTGRNEQYF.

Many counts were recorded for this clonotype. The J gene is TRBJ2-5, the V gene TRBV15; D not resolved. V shed 5 bases and J shed 7 bases, with 11 bases lying between them. Germline V gives CDR1 LNHNV, CDR2 YYDKDF (reference sequence). This CDR3 has 12 residues. The CDR3: CATSAARGTQYF. The CDR3 nucleotides are TGTGCCACCAGCGCCGCACGCGGGACCCAGTACTTC.

This clonotype was observed many times. The V gene is TRBV5-1, the J gene TRBJ2-3; 7 bases align to TRBD1. Germline CDR1 and CDR2: SGHRS and YFSETQ. The CDR3 is made up of 15 amino acids. V shed 1 base and J 6 bases; nucleotides not matched to a gene: 8. The CDR3 coding sequence is TGCGCCAGCAGCTTGAAGGGGGCTTTCTCTGATACGCAGTATTTT. Amino acids: CASSLKGAFSDTQYF.

This chain links TRBV14 with TRBJ2-1; no clear D. CDR3 size: 12 residues. CDR1 is SGHDN and CDR2 is FVKESK in the germline V gene. The V gene lost 5 bases and the J gene lost 11 bases, with 13 bases spanning the gap. Here the CDR3 reads CASSLYLWKQFF. The CDR3 coding sequence is TGTGCCAGCAGCTTATATCTCTGGAAGCAGTTCTTC.

CDR3 region: CASSFPGAGTNEKLFF. The CDR3 region has the DNA TGTGCCAGCAGCTTCCCAGGAGCGGGGACTAATGAAAAACTGTTTTTT. This chain uses TRBV7-9 with TRBJ1-4, with unresolved D. Germline assignment: CDR1 SEHNR and CDR2 FQNEAQ (reference sequence). Trimming cost V 3 bases and J 2 bases, with 13 bases left between them. The CDR3 is 16 amino acids.

This clonotype was seen a few times. The chain employs TRBV7-9 and TRBJ2-1; D remains unclear. The CDR3 totals 13 residues. CDR1 is SEHNR, CDR2 FQNEAQ, per germline (reference sequence). V shed 7 bases and J shed 10 bases, with 17 bases lying between them. CDR3 sequence (DNA): TGTGCCAGCATCCACCGGGCCAAGAGAGAGCAGTTCTTC. Translated: CASIHRAKREQFF.

The J gene is TRBJ2-5, the V gene TRBV12-3 or TRBV12-4; perhaps D is TRBD1 or TRBD2 (5 bases each). The V end was cut by 2 bases, the J end by 5 bases, with 12 bases between. The CDR3 runs to 14 residues. The chain's CDR3 is CASSLRGTGETQYF. CDR3 bases: TGTGCCAGCAGTTTAAGAGGGACCGGGGAGACCCAGTACTTC.

This clonotype has more than one count but fewer than ten. This chain connects TRBV20-1 to TRBJ2-5; D tentatively fits TRBD1 or TRBD2 (8 bases each). V gave up 0 bases and J gave up 4 bases, with 18 bases separating them. This CDR3 region has 16 residues. Looked up from germline, CDR1 is DFQATT and CDR2 is SNEGSKA (reference sequence). As DNA, the CDR3 is TGCAGTGCTAGAGATCCGGGACTAGGGACAGGAGAGACCCAGTACTTC. It yields the protein CSARDPGLGTGETQYF.

The CDR3 spells CAISESDNEQFF. The DNA of the CDR3 is TGTGCCATCAGTGAATCAGACAATGAGCAGTTCTTC. The chain joins TRBV10-3 to TRBJ2-1; D is unresolved. Germline V lookup: CDR1 ENHRY, CDR2 SYGVKD. This CDR3 comprises 12 residues. Trimming left V 3 bases short and J 5 bases short, with 5 bases between.